The 16 T cell receptor beta chains in this list originate from one sample, sequenced in a study of blood T cell repertoires in COVID-19 (TCRdb year 2020). Libraries were prepared through the immunoSEQ multiplex PCR assay. TCRdb carries this immuneACCESS record with in-frame sequences only. Its versions omit some clonotypes, under half of them owing to an unresolved V gene in the studies checked, with the rest unexplained. This sample lists about 53,000 clones; roughly four fifths were detected once. Of the sample, 13% to 15% falls within the top ten clones. Sequencing input: peripheral blood. Source of these receptors: a human donor in a cohort sampled during active COVID-19.

The chain couples TRBV5-1 to TRBJ2-7; possibly TRBD2 for D (6 bases). Between the trimmed V and J ends, which lost 4 bases and 5 bases, there was a span of 19 bases. Germline-derived CDR1 and CDR2 are SGHRS and YFSETQ. CDR3 size: 15 residues. The CDR3 reads CASSATGTLNNEQYF. The CDR3 nucleotides read TGCGCCAGCAGCGCCACCGGGACTCTAAATAACGAGCAGTACTTC.

This chain uses TRBV30 with TRBJ1-1; a weak D match, TRBD1 (6 bases). The CDR3 spans 14 residues. V was pared by 2 bases and J by 5 bases, with 15 bases between. Germline V gene sequence: CDR1 GTSNPN, CDR2 SVGIG (reference sequence). CDR3 DNA: TGTGCCTGGAGTAAGAAAGGGGGTTCGACTGAAGCTTTCTTT. This sequence encodes CAWSKKGGSTEAFF. The full variable domain, with the rest looked up from reference TRBV30 and TRBJ1-1, is SQTIHQWPATLVQPVGSPLSLECTVEGTSNPNLYWYRQAAGRGLQLLFYSVGIGQISSEVPQNLSASRPQDRQFILSSKKLLLSDSGFYLCAWSKKGGSTEAFFGQGTRLTVV.

V gene TRBV30 combines with J gene TRBJ2-5; 7 bases match TRBD1. The germline gives CDR1 GTSNPN, CDR2 SVGIG (reference sequence). The V segment lost 1 base and the J segment 3 bases; nucleotides outside the gene matches: 2. The CDR3 consists of 13 residues. The CDR3 spells CAWSGDSEETQYF. The CDR3 nucleotides read TGTGCCTGGAGTGGGGACAGTGAAGAGACCCAGTACTTC.

The chain couples TRBV10-3 to TRBJ2-3; 10 bases are a match to TRBD2. Germline V gives CDR1 ENHRY, CDR2 SYGVKD. The length of the CDR3 is 17 residues. The J segment lost 0 bases and the V segment lost 7 bases, leaving 10 bases of the junction unmatched. The CDR3 loop is CAIKKASGGGSTDTQYF. The CDR3 nucleotides read TGTGCCATCAAGAAGGCTAGCGGGGGTGGTAGCACAGATACGCAGTATTTT.

This clone showed up just once. The V call is TRBV5-5, the J call TRBJ2-5; 7 nucleotides line up with TRBD2. The CDR3 spans 15 residues. Germline V gene data show CDR1 as SGHKS and CDR2 as YYEKEE (reference sequence). The trim removed 5 bases at V and 4 bases at J, leaving 11 bases unmatched. In DNA form, the CDR3 reads TGTGCCAGCAGTTTCGTCGGCGGGGAGGGAGAGACCCAGTACTTC. Its translation: CASSFVGGEGETQYF.

CDR3 bases: TGTGCCAGCAGCTCCGGACAGGGCAACGAGCAGTACTTC. Translation gives CASSSGQGNEQYF. This chain connects TRBV5-6 to TRBJ2-7; TRBD1 matches at 8 bases. Germline V CDR1 and CDR2: SGHDT, YYEEEE. The J segment lost 5 bases and the V segment lost 3 bases, leaving 4 bases of the junction unmatched. This CDR3 has 13 amino acids.

The table lists this clone with a count of one. The chain is built from TRBV11-3 and TRBJ2-3; 11 positions match TRBD2. The junction had 4 bases not matched to a gene; V was cut back by 1 base and J by 1 base. The CDR3 extends over 17 amino acids. Germline CDR1 and CDR2: SGHNT and YENEEA. The CDR3 sequence is CASSLGLAGIGTDTQYF. The CDR3 DNA is TGTGCCAGCAGCTTAGGACTAGCGGGGATCGGCACAGATACGCAGTATTTT.

V usage is TRBV11-2 and J usage is TRBJ2-7; 7 bases line up with TRBD2. Germline CDR1 and CDR2: SGHAT and FQNNGV. The CDR3 is 14 residues long. Trimming cost V 6 bases and J 2 bases; bases outside gene matches: 7. The CDR3 region has the DNA TGTGCCAGCAGGGGTTTAGCGGGTACCTACGAGCAGTACTTC. It encodes CASRGLAGTYEQYF.

The V and J genes are TRBV10-3 and TRBJ2-3, with D tentatively TRBD1 (5 bases). The V end lost 3 bases, the J end lost 4 bases, and 11 bases lay between the germline ends. The CDR3 is 14 amino acids. Germline loops: CDR1 ENHRY, CDR2 SYGVKD. The CDR3 bases are TGTGCCATCAGTGACATCAGGGCGGCAGATACGCAGTATTTT. This sequence encodes CAISDIRAADTQYF.

V and J are TRBV7-9 and TRBJ2-4; possible D gene TRBD2, 6 bases. V lost 5 bases to trimming and J lost 4 bases, with 15 bases between them. The CDR3 covers 15 residues. Per the germline V gene, CDR1 is SEHNR and CDR2 is FQNEAQ (reference sequence). The CDR3 DNA reads as TGTGCCAGCAGCATCCGGGACTGGGAGAAAAACATTCAGTACTTC. Encoded protein: CASSIRDWEKNIQYF.

This rearrangement joins TRBV5-4 to TRBJ1-6; D uncertain. Germline values: CDR1 SGHNT, CDR2 YYREEE (reference sequence). The CDR3 length is 17 residues. The V gene lost 4 bases and the J gene lost 0 bases, with 14 bases spanning the gap. DNA of the CDR3: TGTGCCAGCAGCACCCACGGGGTTGGCTCCTATAATTCACCCCTCCACTTT. It encodes CASSTHGVGSYNSPLHF. Full variable domain (rest looked up from reference TRBV5-4 and TRBJ1-6): ETGVTQSPTHLIKTRGQQVTLRCSSQSGHNTVSWYQQALGQGPQFIFQYYREEENGRGNFPPRFSGLQFPNYSSELNVNALELDDSALYLCASSTHGVGSYNSPLHFGNGTRLTVT.

The V gene is TRBV13, the J gene TRBJ1-2; D is undetermined. Trimming shortened V by 5 bases and J by 8 bases, and 15 bases separated the two germline ends. This CDR3 is 13 amino acids long. Per the germline V gene, CDR1 is PRHDT and CDR2 is FYEKMQ (reference sequence). The CDR3 coding sequence is TGTGCCAGCAGCCTGACACAAGGATACGGCTACACCTTC. Encoded protein: CASSLTQGYGYTF.

This clone was picked up one time. The chain joins TRBV2 to TRBJ1-4; D ambiguous. V was cut by 4 bases and J by 8 bases, with 14 bases left in between. The length of the CDR3 is 14 residues. From germline, CDR1 is SNHLY and CDR2 FYNNEI. CDR3 DNA sequence: TGTGCCAGCAGTGCCCTAGCCGAGTTCGAAAAACTGTTTTTT. Amino acids: CASSALAEFEKLFF.

This chain connects TRBV29-1 to TRBJ2-4; 7 nucleotides align to TRBD1. J was trimmed by 5 bases and V by 4 bases; bases with no gene match: 5. The CDR3 consists of 13 residues. The germline V gene encodes CDR1 SQVTM and CDR2 ANQGSEA. CDR3 bases: TGCAGCGTTGGACCGACAGGGCAAAACATTCAGTACTTC. It encodes CSVGPTGQNIQYF.

The rearrangement uses TRBV18 and TRBJ2-5; 7 nucleotides agree with TRBD1. The CDR3 contains 15 residues. V gave up 5 bases and J gave up 2 bases; unmatched junction bases: 8. The V gene's germline CDR1 is KGHSH and CDR2 LQKENI. The CDR3, as DNA: TGTGCCAGCTCATCATCGACAGGGATACAAGAGACCCAGTACTTC. Protein sequence: CASSSSTGIQETQYF.

The genes are TRBV11-3 and TRBJ1-1; D not resolved. The CDR3 sequence is 13 residues long. Between the trimmed V and J ends, which lost 1 base and 4 bases, there was a span of 7 bases. The germline gives CDR1 SGHNT, CDR2 YENEEA. The CDR3 DNA is TGTGCCAGCAGCTTAGTTTCGGGCACTGAAGCTTTCTTT. It yields the protein CASSLVSGTEAFF.